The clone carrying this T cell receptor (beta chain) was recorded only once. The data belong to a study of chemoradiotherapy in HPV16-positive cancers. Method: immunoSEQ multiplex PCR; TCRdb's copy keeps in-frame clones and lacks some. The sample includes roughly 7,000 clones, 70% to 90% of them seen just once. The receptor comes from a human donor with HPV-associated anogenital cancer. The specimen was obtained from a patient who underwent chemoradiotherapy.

CDR3 DNA: TGCGCCAGCAGCTTGGACGGGGAGGTTTCGCGCTATGGCTACACCTTC. This sequence encodes CASSLDGEVSRYGYTF. This rearrangement joins TRBV5-1 to TRBJ1-2; D unresolved. V lost 0 bases, J lost 4 bases, and 16 bases lay in between. This CDR3 comprises 16 residues. Germline-derived CDR1 and CDR2 are SGHRS and YFSETQ.